One sample yielded the 2 T cell receptor beta chains listed below, sequenced in a study of CXCR3-negative and CXCR3-positive naive CD8 T cells. The libraries of TRB cDNA were prepared using 5' RACE with UMI labels. TCRdb reprocessed the 5' RACE reads; each CDR3 protein has one entry and no DNA is given. The sample table sets out around 96,000 distinct CDR3 sequences. The sequencing input was naive CXCR3- CD8+ T cells from blood. Subset meaning: CD45RO-CCR7+CD27+CD95- naive CD8+ T cells lacking CXCR3 (TNR3-). These receptors all come from a human donor in good health. Some clones in this sample may be carry-over from other donors' samples.

V gene TRBV6-6 combines with J gene TRBJ1-1; TCRdb returns TRBD1, unconfirmable since there is no DNA. The CDR3 covers 12 residues. CDR1 MNHNY and CDR2 SVGAGI come from the germline V gene (reference sequence). The CDR3 is CASSALGTEAFF.

The gene calls are TRBV7-6 and TRBJ2-2; there is no DNA to check the TCRdb D call of TRBD2. The germline V gene has CDR1 SGHVS and CDR2 FNYEAQ. The CDR3 has 18 residues. CDR3: CASSFTTSGDSGTGELFF.